These 28 T cell receptor beta chains were sequenced from one sample in a study of shared clonotypes between healthy human individuals. Clones were read by immunoSEQ multiplex PCR, and TCRdb kept only the in-frame ones, dropping some. The sample lists about 1 million clones, 65% to 75% occurring once. What was sequenced was memory CD4+ T cells sorted from blood. Subset noted: CD45RA-negative fraction. These receptors originate from a man between 18 and 35 years old in good health.

To note about this clone: Other nucleotide sequences in the sample specify the same CDR3. This rearrangement joins TRBV30 to TRBJ2-7; D may be TRBD1 (5 bases). CDR1 GTSNPN and CDR2 SVGIG come from the germline V gene (reference sequence). The CDR3 totals 12 residues. V lost 0 bases and J lost 5, with 8 bases in between. The CDR3 protein is CAWSVRGDEQYF. The CDR3 nucleotides read TGTGCCTGGAGTGTAAGGGGCGACGAGCAGTACTTC.

A remark on this clone: This same CDR3 is encoded by further DNA sequences in the sample. The chain has TRBV6-5 and TRBJ1-1; the D is unclear. Trimming stripped 0 bases from V and 8 bases from J, with 4 bases between. The germline gives CDR1 MNHEY, CDR2 SVGAGI. The CDR3 contains 11 residues. Here the CDR3 reads CASSYSGEAFF. The CDR3 DNA is TGTGCCAGCAGTTACTCAGGGGAAGCTTTCTTT.

Notes on this clone: With only one base between it and a far larger clone, this is likely a read error. CDR3: CASSRGTGTNTEAFF. The CDR3 nucleotides are TGCGCCAGCAGTAGGGGGACAGGGACGAACACTGAAGCTTTCTTT. The rearrangement uses TRBV5-1 and TRBJ1-1; 9 positions match TRBD1. CDR1 and CDR2 from the germline V gene are SGHRS and YFSETQ. The junction had 6 bases not matched to a gene; V was cut back by 5 bases and J by 1 base. This CDR3 has 15 amino acids.

This clone appeared once. Germline is not matched at one junction end, which may reflect a read error. V and J are TRBV6-1 and TRBJ1-2; D call uncertain. Germline CDR1 and CDR2: MNHNS and SASEGT. The CDR3 sequence is 15 residues long. DNA for the CDR3: TGTGCCAGCAGGGAAGACCCCCCAGAATTATATGGCTACACCTTC. This codes for CASREDPPELYGYTF.

The rearrangement links TRBV5-8 to TRBJ2-7; D tentatively reads TRBD1 or TRBD2 (6 bases each). Trimming cost V 0 bases and J 0 bases, with 13 bases left between them. This CDR3 region has 16 residues. From germline, CDR1 is SGHTS and CDR2 YDEGEE. For the CDR3, the DNA is TGTGCCAGCAGCTTGGGGGGGGCGGGCCACTCCTACGAGCAGTACTTC. As protein: CASSLGGAGHSYEQYF.

V and J are TRBV7-9 and TRBJ2-3; D ambiguous. This CDR3 has 14 residues. Trimming left V 1 base short and J 1 base short, with 6 bases between. Germline assignment: CDR1 SEHNR and CDR2 FQNEAQ (reference sequence). The CDR3 nucleotides are TGTGCCAGCAGCTTAGGCCGGGGCACAGATACGCAGTATTTT. Its translation: CASSLGRGTDTQYF.

The genes are TRBV28 and TRBJ2-5; a weak D match, TRBD2 (6 bases). Trimming removed 4 bases at V and 5 bases at J, with 8 bases between. The germline V gene has CDR1 MDHEN and CDR2 SYDVKM. The CDR3 is made up of 12 amino acids. As DNA, the CDR3 is TGTGCCAGCAGTTGGAGGGCGGAGACCCAGTACTTC. Translating gives CASSWRAETQYF. Looking up the rest from reference TRBV28 and TRBJ2-5 gives the full variable domain: DVKVTQSSRYLVKRTGEKVFLECVQDMDHENMFWYRQDPGLGLRLIYFSYDVKMKEKGDIPEGYSVSREKKERFSLILESASTNQTSMYLCASSWRAETQYFGPGTRLLVL.

This chain connects TRBV5-1 to TRBJ2-2, with 9 bases lining up with TRBD2. From germline, CDR1 is SGHRS and CDR2 YFSETQ. The CDR3 runs to 17 residues. After removal of 3 bases from V and 0 bases from J, the junction contained 6 bases not matched to a gene. The CDR3 nucleotides are TGCGCCAGCAGCTCTCAGCGGGGGGCCACGAACACCGGGGAGCTGTTTTTT. It yields the protein CASSSQRGATNTGELFF. Full variable domain (missing parts from reference TRBV5-1 and TRBJ2-2): KAGVTQTPRYLIKTRGQQVTLSCSPISGHRSVSWYQQTPGQGLQFLFEYFSETQRNKGNFPGRFSGRQFSNSRSEMNVSTLELGDSALYLCASSSQRGATNTGELFFGEGSRLTVL.

V is TRBV19 and J is TRBJ1-5; 7 bases align to TRBD1. The germline CDR1 and CDR2 sequences are LNHDA and SQIVND (reference sequence). The CDR3 has 15 residues. J lost 3 bases, V lost 6 bases, and 8 bases had no gene match. The CDR3 sequence is CASRLNTGVNQPQHF. The CDR3 DNA follows: TGTGCCAGTAGACTTAACACAGGGGTCAATCAGCCCCAGCATTTT.

The chain carries TRBV9 and TRBJ2-6, with D uncertain. V dropped 5 bases and J dropped 4 bases, with 7 bases sitting between them. The CDR3 consists of 13 residues. Germline V lookup: CDR1 SGDLS, CDR2 YYNGEE. The CDR3 region is CASRAFGANVLTF. In DNA form, the CDR3 reads TGTGCCAGCAGGGCGTTCGGGGCCAACGTCCTGACTTTC.

This rearrangement joins TRBV7-5 to TRBJ1-1; the table assigns TRBD1, which was not confirmed against the DNA. TRBV7-5 is a pseudogene. This CDR3 has 14 residues. The DNA for the CDR3 is TGTGCCAGCAGCTTCGAAGGGGTGGGGACTGAAGCTTTCTTT. The encoded protein is CASSFEGVGTEAFF.

The rearrangement links TRBV7-9 to TRBJ2-3; 9 positions agree with TRBD2. The CDR3 loop spans 16 amino acids. Germline V gives CDR1 SEHNR, CDR2 FQNEAQ (reference sequence). With V trimmed by 4 bases and J by 2 bases, 7 bases remained unmatched. CDR3 nucleotides: TGTGCCAGCAGCTACGGATTAGCGGGAGCCACAGATACGCAGTATTTT. Protein product: CASSYGLAGATDTQYF. Together with reference TRBV7-9 and TRBJ2-3, the CDR3 gives the full variable domain: DTGVSQNPRHKITKRGQNVTFRCDPISEHNRLYWYRQTLGQGPEFLTYFQNEAQLEKSRLLSDRFSAERPKGSFSTLEIQRTEQGDSAMYLCASSYGLAGATDTQYFGPGTRLTVL.

The chain has TRBV4-2 and TRBJ2-1; D call uncertain. V gave up 0 bases and J gave up 5 bases, with 14 bases separating them. The CDR3 loop spans 16 amino acids. The germline CDR1 and CDR2 sequences are LGHNA and YNFKEQ. CDR3 DNA: TGTGCCAGCAGCCAAGAGTTAGGATACGGTCACAATGAGCAGTTCTTC. Protein: CASSQELGYGHNEQFF.

Worth noting for this clone: With a much larger clone just one base away, this may be a read error. The gene calls are TRBV7-8 and TRBJ2-7; D not resolved. The germline V gene has CDR1 SGHVS and CDR2 FQNEAQ. Trimming removed 3 bases at V and 0 bases at J, with 0 bases between. This CDR3 has 11 amino acids. CDR3 DNA: TGTGCCAGCAGCTTCTCCTACGAGCAGTACTTC. Its translation: CASSFSYEQYF.

V and J are TRBV2 and TRBJ2-5; TRBD1 matches at 8 bases. The CDR3 totals 15 residues. V was clipped by 4 bases and J by 5 bases; unmatched bases: 9. Germline V gene sequence: CDR1 SNHLY, CDR2 FYNNEI. CDR3 in amino acids: CASSGRQGARETQYF. The CDR3 DNA sequence: TGTGCCAGCAGTGGACGGCAGGGGGCAAGGGAGACCCAGTACTTC.

V gene TRBV28 combines with J gene TRBJ1-6; a weak D match, TRBD1 (6 bases). This CDR3 is built from 14 residues. V was pared by 6 bases and J by 10 bases, with 16 bases between. Germline V CDR1 and CDR2: MDHEN, SYDVKM. The CDR3 sequence: CASSPGRGRSPLHF. As DNA, the CDR3 is TGTGCCAGCAGCCCGGGGAGGGGGAGATCACCCCTCCACTTT.

This rearrangement joins TRBV9 to TRBJ2-5; tentative D call: TRBD2 (5 bases). Germline V gene data show CDR1 as SGDLS and CDR2 as YYNGEE. Deletions cut 4 bases from V and 4 bases from J, with 11 bases between. This CDR3 contains 13 residues. The CDR3 bases are TGTGCCAGCAGCCCCGGGGTTGGAGAGACCCAGTACTTC. It translates to CASSPGVGETQYF.

The J gene is TRBJ2-7, the V gene TRBV7-9; D may be TRBD1 or TRBD2 (6 bases each). Germline V CDR1 and CDR2: SEHNR, FQNEAQ (reference sequence). The germline V and J ends were trimmed by 1 base and 4 bases, with 14 bases remaining between them. The CDR3 totals 15 residues. CDR3 nucleotide sequence: TGTGCCAGCAGCTTAGGGGGGGCCTTTGCGTACGAGCAGTACTTC. This translates into CASSLGGAFAYEQYF. The whole variable domain, remainder taken from reference TRBV7-9 and TRBJ2-7, is DTGVSQNPRHKITKRGQNVTFRCDPISEHNRLYWYRQTLGQGPEFLTYFQNEAQLEKSRLLSDRFSAERPKGSFSTLEIQRTEQGDSAMYLCASSLGGAFAYEQYFGPGTRLTVT.

The chain's CDR3 is CASSLRDTRFNGYTF. CDR3 in DNA: TGTGCCAGCAGCCTGAGGGACACCCGATTTAATGGCTACACCTTC. This chain links TRBV5-6 with TRBJ1-2, with a tentative D call TRBD1 (6 bases). Trimming removed 4 bases at V and 6 bases at J, with 19 bases between. This CDR3 is built from 15 residues. Germline V gives CDR1 SGHDT, CDR2 YYEEEE.

The J gene is TRBJ2-5, the V gene TRBV9; 9 nucleotides align to TRBD2. J was trimmed by 5 bases and V by 0 bases; bases with no gene match: 11. The CDR3 is 17 residues long. Germline V lookup: CDR1 SGDLS, CDR2 YYNGEE. The CDR3 DNA is TGTGCCAGCAGCGTAGGCGGGAGGGCCCGCGGGCATGAGACCCAGTACTTC. Protein sequence: CASSVGGRARGHETQYF. Full variable domain (missing parts from reference TRBV9 and TRBJ2-5): DSGVTQTPKHLITATGQRVTLRCSPRSGDLSVYWYQQSLDQGLQFLIQYYNGEERAKGNILERFSAQQFPDLHSELNLSSLELGDSALYFCASSVGGRARGHETQYFGPGTRLLVL.

The J gene is TRBJ2-7, the V gene TRBV6-1; tentatively, D is TRBD2 (6 bases). The CDR3 totals 12 residues. The ends were cut back, 1 base at V and 9 bases at J, with 10 bases in the middle. CDR1 and CDR2 (germline): MNHNS, SASEGT. The CDR3 reads CASSEVRTMQYF. In DNA, the CDR3 is TGTGCCAGCAGTGAAGTGAGGACTATGCAGTACTTC.

The chain recombines TRBV28 with TRBJ2-7; the match to TRBD2 covers 10 bases. V was clipped by 3 bases and J by 5 bases; unmatched bases: 7. Germline CDR1 reads MDHEN; CDR2 reads SYDVKM. The CDR3 is 15 amino acids. The CDR3 is CASSFPAGGPHEQYF. The CDR3 DNA reads as TGTGCCAGCAGTTTCCCAGCGGGGGGGCCCCACGAGCAGTACTTC.

This clone was recorded a few times. The chain combines TRBV6-5 with TRBJ1-1; the D is unclear. The CDR3 runs 13 residues. The V gene lost 7 bases and the J gene lost 0 bases, with 9 bases spanning the gap. CDR1 is MNHEY, CDR2 SVGAGI, per germline. The CDR3 region is CASMYSMNTEAFF. The CDR3 DNA reads TGTGCCAGCATGTACAGCATGAACACTGAAGCTTTCTTT.

The chain employs TRBV5-1 and TRBJ2-5; D is ambiguous. Trimming removed 0 bases at V and 1 base at J, with 7 bases between. Germline V gives CDR1 SGHRS, CDR2 YFSETQ. This CDR3 is 14 amino acids long. The CDR3 protein is CASSLDDRQETQYF. The CDR3 bases are TGCGCCAGCAGCTTGGACGACCGCCAAGAGACCCAGTACTTC.

This chain connects TRBV6-5 to TRBJ1-1; D gene unclear. Looked up from germline, CDR1 is MNHEY and CDR2 is SVGAGI. The CDR3 has 14 residues. Deletions cut 11 bases from V and 0 bases from J, with 16 bases between. The CDR3 DNA sequence: TGTGCCGTAATCTCGAATCAAATGAACACTGAAGCTTTCTTT. Its translation: CAVISNQMNTEAFF.

The chain is built from TRBV5-1 and TRBJ1-6; 7 bases are shared with TRBD1. The germline gives CDR1 SGHRS, CDR2 YFSETQ. The junction had 11 bases not matched to a gene; V was cut back by 5 bases and J by 6 bases. CDR3 size: 16 residues. The CDR3 region has the DNA TGCGCCAGCAGTACCGCGACGACAGGGTCTAATTCACCCCTCCACTTT. It is translated as CASSTATTGSNSPLHF.

The chain carries TRBV19 and TRBJ2-3, with 7 bases fitting TRBD1. CDR1 and CDR2 from the germline V gene are LNHDA and SQIVND (reference sequence). V lost 5 bases to trimming and J lost 5 bases; unmatched junction nucleotides: 7. CDR3 length: 14 residues. In DNA form, the CDR3 reads TGTGCCAGTAGTCCACAGGGGCGAGGAGATACGCAGTATTTT. It encodes CASSPQGRGDTQYF.

This chain joins TRBV7-9 and TRBJ1-4, with unresolved D. This CDR3 region has 12 residues. Germline-derived CDR1 and CDR2 are SEHNR and FQNEAQ (reference sequence). The V end lost 5 bases, the J end lost 6 bases, and 7 bases lay between the germline ends. DNA of the CDR3: TGTGCCAGCAGCCCCCGCGATGAAAAACTGTTTTTT. Amino acids: CASSPRDEKLFF.